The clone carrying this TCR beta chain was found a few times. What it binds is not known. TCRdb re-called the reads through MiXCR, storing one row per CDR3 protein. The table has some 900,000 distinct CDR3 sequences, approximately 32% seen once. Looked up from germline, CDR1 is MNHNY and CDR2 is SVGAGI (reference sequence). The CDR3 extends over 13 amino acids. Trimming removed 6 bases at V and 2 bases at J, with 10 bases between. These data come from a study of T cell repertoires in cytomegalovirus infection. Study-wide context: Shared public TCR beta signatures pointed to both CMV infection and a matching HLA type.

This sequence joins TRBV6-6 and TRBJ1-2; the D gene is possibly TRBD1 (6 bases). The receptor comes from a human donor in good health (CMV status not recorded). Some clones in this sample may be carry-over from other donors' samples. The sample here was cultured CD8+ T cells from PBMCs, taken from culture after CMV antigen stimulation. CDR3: CASSAGTNYGYTF. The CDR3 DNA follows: TGTGCCAGCAGCGCCGGGACAAACTATGGCTACACCTTC.